This entry lists 31 T cell receptor beta chains sequenced from one sample in a study of blood T cells in healthy people across ages. A J-beta primer mix and a sample-barcoded 5' primer were used in a second PCR of roughly 7 to 12 cycles. Each CDR3 protein is one row after TCRdb ran MiXCR on the 5' RACE reads. The sample lists about 670,000 distinct CDR3 sequences; less than 45% were seen once. The specimen was blood. The source is a man older than 75 in good health.

The chain is built from TRBV20-1 and TRBJ1-1, with D hard to call. The germline gives CDR1 DFQATT, CDR2 SNEGSKA (reference sequence). Trimming cost V 3 bases and J 0 bases, with 11 bases left between them. This CDR3 is 14 amino acids long. Here the CDR3 reads CSASIGGMNTEAFF. The CDR3 DNA follows: TGCAGTGCTAGTATCGGCGGAATGAACACTGAAGCTTTCTTT.

The table lists this clonotype with many counts. The chain employs TRBV11-2 and TRBJ2-7; 9 positions match TRBD1. V lost 3 bases and J lost 5; bases outside the gene matches: 8. CDR3 length: 15 residues. Germline CDR1 is SGHAT and CDR2 is FQNNGV. CDR3 in amino acids: CASSFLGTGNDEQYF. The DNA for the CDR3 is TGTGCCAGCAGCTTCCTCGGGACAGGGAACGACGAGCAGTACTTC.

In its sample, this clonotype was seen a few times. The V call is TRBV4-2, the J call TRBJ2-7; D ambiguous. In germline, CDR1 is LGHNA, CDR2 YNFKEQ. The CDR3 is 14 amino acids. Between the trimmed V and J ends, which lost 1 base and 2 bases, there was a span of 9 bases. CDR3 in DNA: TGTGCCAGCAGCCAAGTTTTGCGAGCCTACGAGCAGTACTTC. This encodes CASSQVLRAYEQYF.

The chain couples TRBV24-1 to TRBJ2-1; no clear D gene. CDR1 and CDR2 (germline): KGHDR, SFDVKD. The CDR3 length is 16 residues. With 0 bases removed from V and 4 bases from J, the gap between germline ends came to 12 bases. The CDR3 nucleotides are TGTGCCACCAGTGATTTGGGCAGTTCAAAGTACAATGAGCAGTTCTTC. Translation: CATSDLGSSKYNEQFF.

This clonotype was detected ten times or more. The CDR3 coding sequence is TGCAGCGTTGAAGGGGGAACCACAGATACGCAGTATTTT. It encodes CSVEGGTTDTQYF. The rearrangement joins TRBV29-1 to TRBJ2-3; D remains ambiguous. The length of the CDR3 is 13 residues. The germline gives CDR1 SQVTM, CDR2 ANQGSEA. V lost 1 base to trimming and J lost 2 bases, with 7 bases between them.

CDR3 protein: CASSTRTGGGQPQHF. The CDR3 DNA follows: TGTGCCAGCAGTACCCGGACAGGGGGTGGACAGCCCCAGCATTTT. This rearrangement joins TRBV6-5 to TRBJ1-5, with TRBD1 matching over 10 bases. The CDR3 spans 15 residues. The germline V gene encodes CDR1 MNHEY and CDR2 SVGAGI. Trimming removed 5 bases from V and 7 bases from J; junction bases left unmatched: 8.

This chain links TRBV27 with TRBJ2-3; 9 bases map to TRBD2. There are 16 residues in the CDR3. Per germline, CDR1 MNHEY and CDR2 SMNVEV (reference sequence). Trimming at V came to 3 bases and at J to 2 bases, leaving 6 bases not matched to a gene. The CDR3 spells CASSFGAGGITDTQYF. In DNA, the CDR3 is TGTGCCAGCAGTTTCGGGGCGGGAGGGATCACAGATACGCAGTATTTT.

This rearrangement joins TRBV7-2 to TRBJ2-5; D gene uncertain. Germline-derived CDR1 and CDR2 are SGHTA and FQGNSA. CDR3 size: 14 residues. The ends were cut back, 1 base at V and 1 base at J, with 7 bases in the middle. CDR3: CASSLVRRQETQYF. The CDR3 DNA sequence: TGTGCCAGCAGCTTAGTAAGGCGCCAAGAGACCCAGTACTTC. The full variable domain, with the rest looked up from reference TRBV7-2 and TRBJ2-5, is GAGVSQSPSNKVTEKGKDVELRCDPISGHTALYWYRQSLGQGLEFLIYFQGNSAPDKSGLPSDRFSAERTGGSVSTLTIQRTQQEDSAVYLCASSLVRRQETQYFGPGTRLLVL.

The chain links TRBV6-1 to TRBJ2-2, with D perhaps TRBD1 (5 bases). Trimming left V 6 bases short and J 5 bases short, with 22 bases between. This CDR3 comprises 17 residues. Germline assignment: CDR1 MNHNS and CDR2 SASEGT. CDR3 region: CASSPNIRVIGTGELFF. The CDR3 DNA reads as TGTGCCAGCAGCCCAAATATCAGGGTAATTGGTACCGGGGAGCTGTTTTTT.

The V call is TRBV28, the J call TRBJ2-7; 9 bases match TRBD2. Germline V lookup: CDR1 MDHEN, CDR2 SYDVKM. The CDR3 consists of 13 residues. CDR3 coding DNA: TGTGCAACCATGGGCGGGAGGGCCTACGAGCAGTACTTC. It yields the protein CATMGGRAYEQYF.

In its sample, this clonotype was seen a few times. The genes are TRBV4-1 and TRBJ2-7; the match to TRBD1 covers 9 bases. Germline lookup yields CDR1 MGHRA and CDR2 YSYEKL. The CDR3 has 16 amino acids. The V segment lost 0 bases and the J segment 3 bases; nucleotides outside the gene matches: 6. The CDR3 loop reads CASSQDFGTGFYEQYF. The CDR3 region has the DNA TGCGCCAGCAGCCAAGATTTCGGGACAGGGTTCTACGAGCAGTACTTC.

This clonotype was detected a few times. This sequence joins TRBV6-6 and TRBJ2-1; 8 nucleotides line up with TRBD1. Losses at the gene ends were 2 bases for V and 6 bases for J; bases not matched to a gene: 12. The CDR3 is made up of 17 amino acids. Per germline, CDR1 MNHNY and CDR2 SVGAGI (reference sequence). In DNA, the CDR3 is TGTGCCAGCAGTTACAAGTCGCCCGGGACAGGACTCAATGAGCAGTTCTTC. This translates into CASSYKSPGTGLNEQFF.

The V call is TRBV20-1, the J call TRBJ2-5; TRBD2 matches 7 bases. Per the germline V gene, CDR1 is DFQATT and CDR2 is SNEGSKA (reference sequence). V gave up 6 bases and J gave up 1 base; unmatched junction bases: 11. The CDR3 is made up of 15 amino acids. The CDR3 DNA sequence: TGCAGTGCACACGCAAGGCTAGCGGTCCAAGAGACCCAGTACTTC. It codes for CSAHARLAVQETQYF.

J is TRBJ1-2 and V is TRBV29-1; tentatively, D is TRBD1 (6 bases). Germline V CDR1 and CDR2: SQVTM, ANQGSEA. V lost 5 bases, J lost 0 bases, and 10 bases lay in between. The length of the CDR3 is 13 residues. Written as DNA, the CDR3 is TGCAGCGTTTCTGACAGGCCTAACTATGGCTACACCTTC. Encoded protein: CSVSDRPNYGYTF.

This clonotype showed up just a few times. The chain combines TRBV20-1 with TRBJ2-1; D is unresolved. The germline V and J ends were trimmed by 0 bases and 6 bases, with 21 bases remaining between them. Looked up from germline, CDR1 is DFQATT and CDR2 is SNEGSKA (reference sequence). The CDR3 spans 17 residues. CDR3 loop: CSARDPVKPISVNEQFF. The DNA of the CDR3 is TGCAGTGCTAGAGATCCGGTTAAGCCTATTTCGGTCAATGAGCAGTTCTTC.

The CDR3 sequence is CASSTLAGGEGEQYF. The DNA of the CDR3 is TGTGCCAGCAGCACTCTAGCGGGAGGGGAGGGTGAGCAGTACTTC. The chain joins TRBV7-2 to TRBJ2-7; TRBD2 matches 12 bases. Trimming removed 5 bases from V and 7 bases from J; junction bases left unmatched: 9. The CDR3 spans 15 residues. Germline CDR1 is SGHTA and CDR2 is FQGNSA.

The chain uses TRBV2 and TRBJ2-3; D unresolved. This CDR3 has 11 residues. V lost 4 bases to trimming and J lost 13 bases, with 12 bases between them. CDR1 is SNHLY, CDR2 FYNNEI, per germline. The CDR3 protein is CASSVGLMEYF. CDR3 in DNA: TGTGCCAGCAGTGTAGGATTAATGGAGTATTTT.

This clonotype was seen a few times. The chain carries TRBV11-2 and TRBJ1-2; possible D gene TRBD1, 6 bases. This CDR3 has 14 residues. The V gene's germline CDR1 is SGHAT and CDR2 FQNNGV. The ends were cut back, 5 bases at V and 8 bases at J, with 18 bases in the middle. DNA for the CDR3: TGTGCCAGCAGCCCCAACCTCAGGGGAAAAGGCTACACCTTC. The encoded protein is CASSPNLRGKGYTF.

This clonotype was observed a handful of times. V is TRBV6-2 or TRBV6-3 and J is TRBJ2-3, with 10 bases aligning to TRBD2. Trimming cost V 0 bases and J 4 bases; bases outside gene matches: 13. The CDR3 sequence is 19 residues long. Per germline, CDR1 MNHEY and CDR2 SVGEGT. The CDR3 here is CASSYSVPPSGGRADTQYF. The CDR3, as DNA: TGTGCCAGCAGTTACTCGGTCCCCCCTAGCGGGGGAAGGGCAGATACGCAGTATTTT.

This chain joins TRBV7-2 and TRBJ2-1, with D possibly TRBD1 on 6 matching bases. CDR3 length: 15 residues. Trimming pared 1 base from V and 2 bases from J, leaving 9 bases between. In germline, CDR1 is SGHTA, CDR2 FQGNSA. The CDR3 DNA follows: TGTGCCAGCAGCTTAGGGGACAATGCCTACAATGAGCAGTTCTTC. Amino acids: CASSLGDNAYNEQFF.

The chain couples TRBV9 to TRBJ2-1; D may be TRBD2 (5 bases). CDR1 is SGDLS and CDR2 is YYNGEE in the germline V gene. The CDR3 loop spans 15 amino acids. The V and J ends lost 2 bases and 3 bases respectively, with 12 bases between them. The CDR3 sequence: CASSVGFGLYNEQFF. Here the CDR3 DNA reads TGTGCCAGCAGCGTGGGATTCGGACTCTACAATGAGCAGTTCTTC.

The table lists this clonotype with a few counts. The rearrangement joins TRBV11-2 to TRBJ1-4; D unclear. From germline, CDR1 is SGHAT and CDR2 FQNNGV. This CDR3 spans 15 amino acids. Trimming took 1 base from V and 8 from J, leaving 14 bases between them. The CDR3 nucleotides are TGTGCCAGCAGCTTAGTCCCCGGGTACAGCGAAAAACTGTTTTTT. This sequence encodes CASSLVPGYSEKLFF.

The chain carries TRBV28 and TRBJ2-5; 11 bases line up with TRBD2. The CDR3 consists of 15 residues. Germline lookup yields CDR1 MDHEN and CDR2 SYDVKM. The V gene end was trimmed by 2 bases and the J gene end by 5 bases; junction bases not matched to a gene: 4. The CDR3 spells CASSLRTSGWETQYF. DNA for the CDR3: TGTGCCAGCAGTTTACGGACTAGCGGGTGGGAGACCCAGTACTTC.

This clonotype turned up a few times. V gene TRBV27 combines with J gene TRBJ2-1; perhaps D is TRBD1 or TRBD2 (6 bases each). The CDR3 runs 15 residues. The germline V and J ends were trimmed by 8 bases and 1 base, with 15 bases remaining between them. CDR1 and CDR2 (germline): MNHEY, SMNVEV (reference sequence). The chain's CDR3 is CASRVAGQSYNEQFF. The CDR3 DNA is TGTGCCAGCCGGGTGGCGGGACAATCCTACAATGAGCAGTTCTTC.

This clonotype was found a few times. Germline and junction disagree at one end, which may indicate a read error. V is TRBV28 and J is TRBJ2-5; D uncertain. CDR1 is MDHEN and CDR2 is SYDVKM in the germline V gene. The CDR3 is 12 residues long. The CDR3 spells CASSQTQEAQYF. CDR3 in DNA: TGTGCCAGCAGCCAGACCCAAGAGGCCCAGTACTTC.

The J gene is TRBJ2-5, the V gene TRBV6-1; TRBD1 aligns across 7 bases. CDR1 is MNHNS, CDR2 SASEGT, per germline. V lost 6 bases and J lost 1; bases outside the gene matches: 5. This CDR3 spans 14 amino acids. The chain's CDR3 is CASRRGGLQETQYF. CDR3 nucleotide sequence: TGTGCCAGCAGGCGAGGGGGCCTCCAAGAGACCCAGTACTTC.

The V gene is TRBV7-2, the J gene TRBJ2-2; TRBD2 agrees at 8 bases. This CDR3 is 18 amino acids long. In germline, CDR1 is SGHTA, CDR2 FQGNSA. V trimming: 2 bases; J trimming: 1 base; junction bases outside the gene matches: 9. This CDR3 reads CASSLLKGSGGNTGELFF. The CDR3 DNA reads TGTGCCAGCAGCTTACTCAAGGGGAGCGGGGGGAACACCGGGGAGCTGTTTTTT.

The V call is TRBV4-2, the J call TRBJ2-4; 7 nucleotides align to TRBD1. The germline V gene has CDR1 LGHNA and CDR2 YNFKEQ. CDR3 size: 21 residues. J lost 0 bases, V lost 1 base, and 18 bases had no gene match. The CDR3 sequence: CASSQAGPRDSNLIAKNIQYF. The CDR3 nucleotides read TGTGCCAGCAGCCAAGCCGGACCACGGGACAGCAACCTTATAGCCAAAAACATTCAGTACTTC.

This clonotype was seen repeatedly, ten times or more. The rearrangement uses TRBV15 and TRBJ2-7; 7 positions agree with TRBD1. The CDR3 runs 17 residues. V was pared by 1 base and J by 1 base, with 10 bases of the junction left unmatched. CDR1 LNHNV and CDR2 YYDKDF come from the germline V gene (reference sequence). CDR3 in DNA: TGTGCCACCAGCAGAGTTTTGGGGACAGCAACTTCCTACGAGCAGTACTTC. Protein sequence: CATSRVLGTATSYEQYF.

The V call is TRBV28, the J call TRBJ2-1; D not certain. CDR1 and CDR2 (germline): MDHEN, SYDVKM. Trimming shortened V by 6 bases and J by 7 bases, and 10 bases separated the two germline ends. CDR3 length: 12 amino acids. This CDR3 reads CASSLSKNEQFF. The CDR3 DNA is TGTGCCAGCAGCCTATCCAAGAATGAGCAGTTCTTC.

The V and J genes are TRBV25-1 and TRBJ1-2; the match to TRBD1 covers 10 bases. The CDR3 extends over 14 amino acids. The germline gives CDR1 MGHDK, CDR2 SYGVNS. With V trimmed by 1 base and J by 8 bases, 4 bases remained unmatched. CDR3 residues: CASSESGQGLGYTF. As DNA, the CDR3 is TGTGCCAGCAGTGAATCGGGACAGGGGCTCGGCTACACCTTC.